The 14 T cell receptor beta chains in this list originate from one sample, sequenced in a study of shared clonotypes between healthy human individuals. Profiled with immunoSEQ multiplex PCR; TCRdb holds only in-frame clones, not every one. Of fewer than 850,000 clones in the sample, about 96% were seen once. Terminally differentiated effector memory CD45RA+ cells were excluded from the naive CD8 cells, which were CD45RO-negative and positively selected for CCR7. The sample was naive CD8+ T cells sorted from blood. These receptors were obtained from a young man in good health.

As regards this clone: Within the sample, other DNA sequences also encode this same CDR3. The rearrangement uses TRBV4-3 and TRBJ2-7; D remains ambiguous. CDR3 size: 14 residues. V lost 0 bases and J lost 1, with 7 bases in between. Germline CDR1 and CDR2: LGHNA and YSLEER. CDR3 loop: CASSQDFGSYEQYF. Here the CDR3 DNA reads TGCGCCAGCAGCCAAGATTTCGGGTCCTACGAGCAGTACTTC.

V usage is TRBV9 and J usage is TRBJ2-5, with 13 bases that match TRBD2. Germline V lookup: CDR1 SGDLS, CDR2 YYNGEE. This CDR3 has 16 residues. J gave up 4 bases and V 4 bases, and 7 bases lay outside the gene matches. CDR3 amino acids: CASSPWTSGSGETQYF. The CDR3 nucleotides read TGTGCCAGCAGCCCATGGACTAGCGGGAGCGGAGAGACCCAGTACTTC.

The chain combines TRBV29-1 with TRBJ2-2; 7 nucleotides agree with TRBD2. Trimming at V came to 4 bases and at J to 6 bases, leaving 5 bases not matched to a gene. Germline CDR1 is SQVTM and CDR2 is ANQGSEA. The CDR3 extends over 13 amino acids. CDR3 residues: CSVVGLDSGELFF. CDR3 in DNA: TGCAGCGTTGTAGGACTAGACTCCGGGGAGCTGTTTTTT.

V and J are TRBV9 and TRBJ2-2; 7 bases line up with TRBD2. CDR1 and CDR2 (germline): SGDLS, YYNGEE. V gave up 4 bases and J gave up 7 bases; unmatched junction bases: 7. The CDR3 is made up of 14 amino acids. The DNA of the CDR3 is TGTGCCAGCAGCCCAATTGGGGACTACGGGGAGCTGTTTTTT. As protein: CASSPIGDYGELFF.

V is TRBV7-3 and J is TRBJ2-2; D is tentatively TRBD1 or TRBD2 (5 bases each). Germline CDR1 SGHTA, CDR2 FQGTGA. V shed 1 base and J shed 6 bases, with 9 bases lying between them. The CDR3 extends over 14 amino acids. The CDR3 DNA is TGTGCCAGCAGCTTAAGTGGGGGATCCGGGGAGCTGTTTTTT. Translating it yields CASSLSGGSGELFF.

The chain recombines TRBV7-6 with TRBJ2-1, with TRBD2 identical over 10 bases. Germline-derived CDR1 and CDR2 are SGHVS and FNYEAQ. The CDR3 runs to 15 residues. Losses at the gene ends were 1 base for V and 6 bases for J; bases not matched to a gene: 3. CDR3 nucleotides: TGTGCCAGCAGCTTAGAGTCTAGCGGGAGCAATGAGCAGTTCTTC. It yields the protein CASSLESSGSNEQFF. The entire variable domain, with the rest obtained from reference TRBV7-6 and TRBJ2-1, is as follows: GAGVSQSPRYKVTKRGQDVALRCDPISGHVSLYWYRQALGQGPEFLTYFNYEAQQDKSGLPNDRFSAERPEGSISTLTIQRTEQRDSAMYRCASSLESSGSNEQFFGPGTRLTVL.

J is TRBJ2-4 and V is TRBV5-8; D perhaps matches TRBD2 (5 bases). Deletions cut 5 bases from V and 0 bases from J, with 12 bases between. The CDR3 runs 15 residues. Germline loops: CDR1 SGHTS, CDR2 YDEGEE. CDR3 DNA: TGTGCCAGCAGGAACGGGGTTCTAGCCAAAAACATTCAGTACTTC. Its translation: CASRNGVLAKNIQYF.

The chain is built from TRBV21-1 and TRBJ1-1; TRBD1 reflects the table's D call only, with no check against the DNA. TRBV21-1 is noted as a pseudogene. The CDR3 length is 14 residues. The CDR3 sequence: CASSSAGGMTEAFF. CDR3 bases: TGTGCCAGCAGCTCAGCAGGGGGTATGACTGAAGCTTTCTTT.

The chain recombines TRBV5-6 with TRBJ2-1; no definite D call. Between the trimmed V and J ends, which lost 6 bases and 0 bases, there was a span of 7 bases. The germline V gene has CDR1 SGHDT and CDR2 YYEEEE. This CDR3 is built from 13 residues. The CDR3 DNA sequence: TGTGCCAGCACCCGAACCTCCTACAATGAGCAGTTCTTC. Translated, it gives CASTRTSYNEQFF.

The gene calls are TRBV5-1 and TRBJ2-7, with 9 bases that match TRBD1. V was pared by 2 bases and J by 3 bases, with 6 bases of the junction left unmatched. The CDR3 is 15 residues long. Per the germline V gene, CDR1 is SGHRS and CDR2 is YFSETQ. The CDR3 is CASSLTGGKGYEQYF. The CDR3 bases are TGCGCCAGCAGCTTAACAGGGGGCAAGGGCTACGAGCAGTACTTC.

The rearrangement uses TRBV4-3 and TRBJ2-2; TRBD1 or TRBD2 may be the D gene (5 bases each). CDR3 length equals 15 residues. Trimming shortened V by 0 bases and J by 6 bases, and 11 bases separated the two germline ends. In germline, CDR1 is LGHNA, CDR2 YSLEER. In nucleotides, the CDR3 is TGCGCCAGCAGCCAAGAAGTGCAGGGACCCGGGGAGCTGTTTTTT. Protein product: CASSQEVQGPGELFF.

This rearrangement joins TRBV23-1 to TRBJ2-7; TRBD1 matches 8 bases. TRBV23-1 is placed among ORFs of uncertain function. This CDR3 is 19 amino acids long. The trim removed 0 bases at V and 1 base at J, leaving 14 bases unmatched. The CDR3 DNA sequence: TGCGCCAGCAGTCAATCATCCTACCCTGGGAGACAGGGGTCCTACGAGCAGTACTTC. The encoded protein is CASSQSSYPGRQGSYEQYF.

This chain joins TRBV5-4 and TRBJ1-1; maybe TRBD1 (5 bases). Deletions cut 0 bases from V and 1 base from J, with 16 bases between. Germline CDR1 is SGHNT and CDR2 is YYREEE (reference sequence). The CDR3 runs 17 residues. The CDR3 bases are TGTGCCAGCAGCTTGGTCGGGGGGTTGGTCAAGAACACTGAAGCTTTCTTT. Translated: CASSLVGGLVKNTEAFF.

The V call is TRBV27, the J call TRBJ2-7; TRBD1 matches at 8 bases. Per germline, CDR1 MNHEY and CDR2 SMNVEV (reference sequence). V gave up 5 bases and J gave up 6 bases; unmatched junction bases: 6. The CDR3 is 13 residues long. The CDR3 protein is CASSRSRGREQYF. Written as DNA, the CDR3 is TGTGCCAGCAGTAGGAGCAGGGGGCGCGAGCAGTACTTC.